This T cell receptor beta chain stems from a study of beta chain features in type 1 diabetes. Study-wide background: Similarity in age, gender and cell yields was seen between patients and healthy donors.

Whole-study results and caveats: Type 1 diabetes patients had VDJ junctions that carried fewer insertions and more deletions. Moderate but significant shortening of TCRB CDR3s was recorded in all four CD4+ subsets from Type 1 diabetes patients.

Turning to this clone: The antigen is unknown.

The CDR3 sequence is 15 residues long. Germline assignment: CDR1 SGHTA and CDR2 FQGTGA. The ends lost 0 bases at V and 6 bases at J; junction bases unmatched: 7. The entirety of the isolated RNA underwent reverse transcription, so expressed TCRB transcripts were sequenced. Measured with immunoSEQ multiplex PCR; TCRdb has only the in-frame clones, and not every one. The table lists roughly 400,000 clones, approximately 15% of them singletons. Sequenced input: naive CD4+ T cells from blood. V gene TRBV7-3 combines with J gene TRBJ1-2; 7 bases fit TRBD1. This receptor was taken from a man under 40 in good health. The CDR3 loop reads CASSLTWDSLNGYTF. The CDR3 nucleotides read TGTGCCAGCAGCTTAACTTGGGACAGTTTAAATGGCTACACCTTC.